A single sample gave rise to the 22 T cell receptor beta chains below, sequenced in a study of technical replicates of blood from a few donors. TCRdb keeps only in-frame clones here, not all; method: immunoSEQ multiplex PCR. The table lists tens of thousands of clones, 97% of them singletons, with around 0.18% in the top ten. The sequenced sample was T cells isolated from PBMCs. The origin of the receptors is a human donor in good health.

The chain links TRBV6-5 to TRBJ1-1; TRBD1 is a possible D gene (5 bases). This CDR3 has 13 residues. The germline gives CDR1 MNHEY, CDR2 SVGAGI. V lost 7 bases, J lost 2 bases, and 11 bases lay in between. CDR3 in amino acids: CASTQGVNTEAFF. The CDR3 coding sequence is TGTGCCAGCACCCAGGGTGTTAACACTGAAGCTTTCTTT.

The chain carries TRBV11-3 and TRBJ2-1; TRBD2 matches 7 bases. The CDR3 is 12 amino acids. From germline, CDR1 is SGHNT and CDR2 YENEEA. V lost 1 base and J lost 11; bases outside the gene matches: 2. The CDR3 region is CASSLGRGKQFF. In DNA, the CDR3 is TGTGCCAGCAGCTTAGGGCGGGGGAAGCAGTTCTTC.

The rearrangement uses TRBV27 and TRBJ2-7; 7 nucleotides align to TRBD1. CDR1 is MNHEY and CDR2 is SMNVEV in the germline V gene (reference sequence). V was pared by 5 bases and J by 3 bases, with 4 bases of the junction left unmatched. The CDR3 has 13 residues. As DNA, the CDR3 is TGTGCCAGCAGTCTCCGGGACAGCTACGAGCAGTACTTC. Translation gives CASSLRDSYEQYF.

This clone was seen a single time. The chain links TRBV6-1 to TRBJ2-1; 8 bases are shared with TRBD2. CDR3 length: 14 residues. Germline V gives CDR1 MNHNS, CDR2 SASEGT. Trimming at V came to 7 bases and at J to 3 bases, leaving 5 bases not matched to a gene. The CDR3 here is CASISSGSYNEQFF. As DNA, the CDR3 is TGTGCCAGCATCTCGAGCGGGAGCTACAATGAGCAGTTCTTC.

The chain recombines TRBV19 with TRBJ1-1, with D unclear. This CDR3 has 16 amino acids. CDR1 and CDR2 from the germline V gene are LNHDA and SQIVND (reference sequence). Trimming pared 5 bases from V and 6 bases from J, leaving 22 bases between. The CDR3, as DNA: TGTGCCAGTAGTCTTATACTAGGTGTAAGATCCTCTGAAGCTTTCTTT. It translates to CASSLILGVRSSEAFF.

The genes are TRBV5-1 and TRBJ1-1, with D possibly being TRBD1 (5 bases). V dropped 4 bases and J dropped 0 bases, with 7 bases sitting between them. Germline CDR1 and CDR2: SGHRS and YFSETQ. The CDR3 is made up of 13 amino acids. The CDR3 DNA follows: TGCGCCAGCAGCGGAGGGGTGAACACTGAAGCTTTCTTT. Translation gives CASSGGVNTEAFF.

V gene TRBV7-8 combines with J gene TRBJ1-1, with D unclear. Germline CDR1 is SGHVS and CDR2 is FQNEAQ. The CDR3 covers 14 residues. Trimming pared 0 bases from V and 4 bases from J, leaving 9 bases between. CDR3 residues: CASSLAQAGTEAFF. CDR3 sequence (DNA): TGTGCCAGCAGCTTAGCGCAGGCGGGCACTGAAGCTTTCTTT.

The chain recombines TRBV7-3 with TRBJ2-3; the match to TRBD2 covers 10 bases. This CDR3 has 18 residues. Germline V gives CDR1 SGHTA, CDR2 FQGTGA. V lost 2 bases, J lost 0 bases, and 8 bases stayed unmatched. The CDR3 DNA reads as TGTGCCAGCAGCTTAGTAGGTAGCGGGGGGCTGAGCACAGATACGCAGTATTTT. It specifies CASSLVGSGGLSTDTQYF.

The J gene is TRBJ1-3, the V gene TRBV28; D gene unclear. With 6 bases removed from V and 3 bases from J, the gap between germline ends came to 12 bases. Germline V lookup: CDR1 MDHEN, CDR2 SYDVKM. The CDR3 spans 14 residues. The CDR3 nucleotides are TGTGCCAGCAGCCAGGATCGGTTTGGAAACACCATATATTTT. Its protein product is CASSQDRFGNTIYF.

V and J are TRBV4-1 and TRBJ2-2; 7 nucleotides align to TRBD2. The V and J ends lost 3 bases and 3 bases, in that order; junction bases with no gene match: 4. Germline V gives CDR1 MGHRA, CDR2 YSYEKL. There are 15 residues in the CDR3. The CDR3 spells CASSHGRRDTGELFF. The CDR3 DNA sequence: TGCGCCAGCAGCCACGGGAGGAGGGACACCGGGGAGCTGTTTTTT.

This clone has just one count. V gene TRBV2 combines with J gene TRBJ1-1; D may be TRBD1 (5 bases). The CDR3 totals 13 residues. Germline CDR1 reads SNHLY; CDR2 reads FYNNEI. Deletions cut 5 bases from V and 1 base from J, with 8 bases between. The CDR3 loop is CASSTTGNTEAFF. As DNA, the CDR3 is TGTGCCAGCAGTACCACAGGGAACACTGAAGCTTTCTTT.

The V call is TRBV4-2, the J call TRBJ1-4, with 8 nucleotides matching TRBD1. Trimming cost V 3 bases and J 8 bases; bases outside gene matches: 8. Germline V lookup: CDR1 LGHNA, CDR2 YNFKEQ. The CDR3 totals 15 residues. The CDR3 protein is CASSQADRETEKLFF. CDR3 nucleotides: TGTGCCAGCAGCCAGGCGGACAGGGAAACGGAAAAACTGTTTTTT.

Here the CDR3 reads CASSPGTIEAFF. The DNA of the CDR3 is TGTGCCAGCAGTCCCGGGACAATTGAAGCTTTCTTT. The chain links TRBV27 to TRBJ1-1; D might be TRBD1 (6 bases). Looked up from germline, CDR1 is MNHEY and CDR2 is SMNVEV (reference sequence). The CDR3 sequence is 12 residues long. The germline V and J ends were trimmed by 5 bases and 7 bases, with 11 bases remaining between them.

The J gene is TRBJ1-1, the V gene TRBV28; D gene uncertain. Germline lookup yields CDR1 MDHEN and CDR2 SYDVKM. The CDR3 has 14 residues. The ends were cut back, 3 bases at V and 1 base at J, with 9 bases in the middle. The DNA of the CDR3 is TGTGCCAGCAGTTTTCCCCCATCGAACACTGAAGCTTTCTTT. This gives the protein CASSFPPSNTEAFF.

The V and J genes are TRBV7-3 and TRBJ2-7; a possible D gene is TRBD2 (7 bases). Trimming removed 5 bases from V and 2 bases from J, with 22 bases in between. CDR1 is SGHTA and CDR2 is FQGTGA in the germline V gene. The length of the CDR3 is 17 residues. CDR3 in amino acids: CASSKGGGPHRTYEQYF. CDR3 DNA sequence: TGTGCCAGCAGCAAAGGGGGGGGACCGCACCGCACCTACGAGCAGTACTTC.

This rearrangement joins TRBV27 to TRBJ2-7, with D possibly being TRBD1 (5 bases). Trimming cost V 10 bases and J 3 bases, with 13 bases left between them. Germline CDR1 and CDR2: MNHEY and SMNVEV (reference sequence). The CDR3 totals 12 residues. The CDR3: CATKQVGYEQYF. CDR3 bases: TGTGCCACAAAACAGGTGGGCTACGAGCAGTACTTC.

The chain has TRBV29-1 and TRBJ1-5; possible D gene TRBD1, 6 bases. V was cut by 6 bases and J by 1 base, with 16 bases left in between. The CDR3 loop spans 15 amino acids. Germline lookup yields CDR1 SQVTM and CDR2 ANQGSEA. CDR3 sequence (DNA): TGCAGCGTACAAACACAGGGAGGGAGCAATCAGCCCCAGCATTTT. Translating it yields CSVQTQGGSNQPQHF.

V and J are TRBV9 and TRBJ2-5; D uncertain. The ends were cut back, 5 bases at V and 2 bases at J, with 10 bases in the middle. Germline CDR1 and CDR2: SGDLS and YYNGEE. The CDR3 totals 13 residues. The CDR3 region has the DNA TGTGCCAGCAGAGGAGAGTGGCAAGAGACCCAGTACTTC. Translation: CASRGEWQETQYF.

The chain is built from TRBV5-1 and TRBJ2-6; 11 nucleotides agree with TRBD1. Germline CDR1 reads SGHRS; CDR2 reads YFSETQ. CDR3 length equals 19 residues. Trimming took 2 bases from V and 0 from J; bases not matched to a gene: 7. CDR3 bases: TGCGCCAGCAGCTTTCTGGACAGGGGGCCCGACTCTGGGGCCAACGTCCTGACTTTC. Translated, it gives CASSFLDRGPDSGANVLTF.

V usage is TRBV6-1 and J usage is TRBJ1-4, with D perhaps TRBD1 (6 bases). Germline CDR1 reads MNHNS; CDR2 reads SASEGT. Trimming removed 11 bases at V and 3 bases at J, with 13 bases between. This CDR3 comprises 13 residues. The CDR3 coding sequence is TGTGCCGCCCCCAGGGGAGCTAATGAAAAACTGTTTTTT. Protein sequence: CAAPRGANEKLFF.

This chain joins TRBV6-6 and TRBJ2-3; D uncertain. Germline CDR1 is MNHNY and CDR2 is SVGAGI (reference sequence). Trimming shortened V by 8 bases and J by 6 bases, and 15 bases separated the two germline ends. This CDR3 spans 13 amino acids. The CDR3 here is CASGPIMRDTQYF. CDR3 nucleotides: TGTGCCAGCGGTCCTATAATGAGGGATACGCAGTATTTT.

This sequence joins TRBV7-8 and TRBJ1-5; D ambiguous. V dropped 5 bases and J dropped 1 base, with 12 bases sitting between them. Germline-derived CDR1 and CDR2 are SGHVS and FQNEAQ. The CDR3 contains 15 residues. The CDR3 is CASSREGSSNQPQHF. The CDR3 region has the DNA TGTGCCAGCAGCCGGGAGGGTAGCAGCAATCAGCCCCAGCATTTT.